This T cell receptor beta chain comes out of a study of OX40 agonist ivuxolimab in advanced cancers. On the study more broadly: Ivuxolimab was delivered to patients intravenously every 2 weeks at doses spanning 0.01 to 10 mg/kg.

Peripheral blood came from all dose cohorts at three timepoints. Germline trimming cut 10 bases from V and 5 bases from J; bases unmatched to any gene: 10. This CDR3 is built from 14 residues. Germline V lookup: CDR1 MNHNS, CDR2 SASEGT. The assay was immunoSEQ multiplex PCR, and TCRdb's table has in-frame clones only and misses some. This sample has about 66,000 clones, with roughly 90% found just once. V is TRBV6-1 and J is TRBJ2-3; 9 bases are shared with TRBD1. Sequenced material: CD4+ or CD8+ T cells sorted from blood, taken in a trial of the OX40 agonist ivuxolimab. The origin of this receptor is an adult with an advanced solid tumor such as melanoma, head and neck, liver or kidney cancer. CDR3 in DNA: TGTGCCACCACTTCGGGACAGGGAAGAGATACGCAGTATTTT. Its protein is CATTSGQGRDTQYF.